Listed below are T cell receptor beta chains from one sample, sequenced in a study of blood T cell repertoires in COVID-19. Data came from immunoSEQ multiplex PCR; TCRdb stores just in-frame clones and leaves some out. This sample has around 62,000 clones, with around 89% found just once. The material sequenced was peripheral blood. Every receptor here comes from a human donor in a cohort sampled during active COVID-19. Each CDR3 is given with its conserved first and last residue. D genes are given only for firm matches. Clone size, where shown, is once, few, many, or a class for clones that have expanded.

j_call: TRBJ2-7; d_call: TRBD2; v_call: TRBV4-2; clone_size: -; cdr3_aa: CASSQDLAEYEQYF; cdr3_nt: TGTGCCAGCAGCCAAGATCTAGCGGAGTACGAGCAGTACTTC
j_call: TRBJ1-1; d_call: TRBD1; v_call: TRBV30; clone_size: -; cdr3_aa: CAWSVGWYRGQGTEAFF; cdr3_nt: TGTGCCTGGAGCGTGGGGTGGTACAGGGGCCAGGGCACTGAAGCTTTCTTT
j_call: TRBJ2-7; d_call: TRBD1; v_call: TRBV27; clone_size: -; cdr3_aa: CASSGALDRGTPYEQYF; cdr3_nt: TGTGCCAGCAGTGGCGCGCTCGACAGGGGAACTCCCTACGAGCAGTACTTC
j_call: TRBJ2-1; d_call: -; v_call: TRBV4-3; clone_size: -; cdr3_aa: CASSQDLSGTREQFF; cdr3_nt: TGCGCCAGCAGCCAAGATTTAAGCGGGACACGCGAGCAGTTCTTC
j_call: TRBJ1-1; d_call: TRBD1; v_call: TRBV24-1; clone_size: -; cdr3_aa: CATRDRWESTEAFF; cdr3_nt: TGTGCCACCAGGGACAGGTGGGAGTCCACTGAAGCTTTCTTT
j_call: TRBJ1-6; d_call: -; v_call: TRBV9; clone_size: -; cdr3_aa: CASSGSTASSYNSPLHF; cdr3_nt: TGTGCCAGCAGCGGCTCGACAGCGAGCTCCTATAATTCACCCCTCCACTTT
j_call: TRBJ2-5; d_call: -; v_call: TRBV5-1; clone_size: -; cdr3_aa: CASSLGGSIYQETQYF; cdr3_nt: TGCGCCAGCAGCTTGGGAGGCAGTATATACCAAGAGACCCAGTACTTC
j_call: TRBJ1-1; d_call: -; v_call: TRBV27; clone_size: -; cdr3_aa: CASSLGGALNTEAFF; cdr3_nt: TGTGCCAGCAGTTTAGGGGGGGCGCTGAACACTGAAGCTTTCTTT
j_call: TRBJ2-2; d_call: TRBD2; v_call: TRBV9; clone_size: few; cdr3_aa: CASSVTSGVANTGELFF; cdr3_nt: TGTGCCAGCAGCGTGACTAGCGGGGTAGCGAACACCGGGGAGCTGTTTTTT
j_call: TRBJ1-5; d_call: TRBD1; v_call: TRBV19; clone_size: once; cdr3_aa: CASSTGDRGVQPQHF; cdr3_nt: TGTGCCAGTAGTACCGGAGACAGGGGAGTGCAGCCCCAGCATTTT
j_call: TRBJ2-7; d_call: -; v_call: TRBV6-5; clone_size: -; cdr3_aa: CASRTSSYEQYF; cdr3_nt: TGTGCCAGCAGAACCAGCTCCTACGAGCAGTACTTC
j_call: TRBJ1-2; d_call: -; v_call: TRBV5-1; clone_size: -; cdr3_aa: CASSSGQIFYGYTF; cdr3_nt: TGCGCCAGCAGCAGTGGACAGATCTTCTATGGCTACACCTTC
j_call: TRBJ2-2; d_call: -; v_call: TRBV11-2; clone_size: -; cdr3_aa: CACGRTNTGELFF; cdr3_nt: TGTGCCTGCGGTCGTACGAACACCGGGGAGCTGTTTTTT
j_call: TRBJ2-2; d_call: -; v_call: TRBV28; clone_size: -; cdr3_aa: CASMTEFNTGELFF; cdr3_nt: TGTGCCAGCATGACGGAGTTCAACACCGGGGAGCTGTTTTTT
j_call: TRBJ1-2; d_call: -; v_call: TRBV9; clone_size: -; cdr3_aa: CASSVARSNYGYTF; cdr3_nt: TGTGCCAGCAGCGTAGCCCGGTCTAACTATGGCTACACCTTC
j_call: TRBJ2-7; d_call: -; v_call: TRBV27; clone_size: few; cdr3_aa: CASSLSLPGPYEQYF; cdr3_nt: TGTGCCAGCAGTTTATCGCTTCCAGGGCCCTACGAGCAGTACTTC
j_call: TRBJ2-1; d_call: TRBD2; v_call: TRBV6-5; clone_size: -; cdr3_aa: CASSYSGTSYNNEQFF; cdr3_nt: TGTGCCAGCAGTTACTCCGGGACTAGCTACAATAATGAGCAGTTCTTC
j_call: TRBJ2-1; d_call: -; v_call: TRBV19; clone_size: -; cdr3_aa: CASNRGRDNEQFF; cdr3_nt: TGTGCCAGTAATCGGGGTAGGGACAATGAGCAGTTCTTC
j_call: TRBJ2-1; d_call: -; v_call: TRBV27; clone_size: -; cdr3_aa: CASRTYYNEQFF; cdr3_nt: TGTGCCAGCAGAACTTATTACAATGAGCAGTTCTTC
j_call: TRBJ1-4; d_call: -; v_call: TRBV7-2; clone_size: -; cdr3_aa: CASSLGLPGEKLFF; cdr3_nt: TGTGCCAGCAGCTTAGGACTCCCCGGTGAAAAACTGTTTTTT
j_call: TRBJ2-3; d_call: TRBD2; v_call: TRBV7-3; clone_size: -; cdr3_aa: CASSLGGSRTDTQYF; cdr3_nt: TGTGCCAGCAGCTTGGGGGGGAGTCGCACAGATACGCAGTATTTT
j_call: TRBJ1-1; d_call: -; v_call: TRBV5-5; clone_size: -; cdr3_aa: CASSFRNTEAFF; cdr3_nt: TGTGCCAGCAGCTTTAGGAACACTGAAGCTTTCTTT
j_call: TRBJ1-3; d_call: -; v_call: TRBV6-6; clone_size: -; cdr3_aa: CASRKSGTSGNTIYF; cdr3_nt: TGTGCCAGCAGAAAATCAGGAACCTCTGGAAACACCATATATTTT
j_call: TRBJ2-7; d_call: -; v_call: TRBV5-4; clone_size: -; cdr3_aa: CASSVSVSGYEQYF; cdr3_nt: TGTGCCAGCAGCGTGAGCGTCTCGGGCTACGAGCAGTACTTC
j_call: TRBJ2-7; d_call: TRBD2; v_call: TRBV19; clone_size: -; cdr3_aa: CASSIDGTSGVYEQYF; cdr3_nt: TGTGCCAGTAGTATAGATGGGACTAGCGGGGTATACGAGCAGTACTTC
j_call: TRBJ1-6; d_call: -; v_call: TRBV5-1; clone_size: -; cdr3_aa: CASSPMSTGDIRSPLHF; cdr3_nt: TGCGCCAGCAGCCCCATGAGTACAGGCGATATCAGGTCACCCCTCCACTTT
j_call: TRBJ1-5; d_call: -; v_call: TRBV7-2; clone_size: -; cdr3_aa: CASSSGLPQPQHF; cdr3_nt: TGTGCCAGCAGCTCAGGATTGCCTCAGCCCCAGCATTTT
j_call: TRBJ2-7; d_call: -; v_call: TRBV28; clone_size: -; cdr3_aa: CASSLGIQRPPFPSPLYEQYF; cdr3_nt: TGTGCCAGCAGTTTGGGGATCCAGCGGCCCCCGTTCCCTAGCCCTCTCTACGAGCAGTACTTC
j_call: TRBJ1-2; d_call: -; v_call: TRBV21-1; clone_size: -; cdr3_aa: CASSKEGRESAGQRDGYTF; cdr3_nt: TGTGCCAGCAGCAAAGAGGGGAGAGAGAGCGCGGGACAGAGGGATGGCTACACCTTC
j_call: TRBJ1-5; d_call: -; v_call: TRBV6-2/TRBV6-3; clone_size: once; cdr3_aa: CASSKGLISNQPQHF; cdr3_nt: TGTGCCAGCAGTAAAGGACTGATTAGCAATCAGCCCCAGCATTTT
j_call: TRBJ1-1; d_call: -; v_call: TRBV19; clone_size: -; cdr3_aa: CASSRGDVKNTEAFF; cdr3_nt: TGTGCCAGTAGTCGGGGAGACGTTAAGAACACTGAAGCTTTCTTT
j_call: TRBJ1-1; d_call: -; v_call: TRBV4-3; clone_size: -; cdr3_aa: CASSQDSVGTAGTEAFF; cdr3_nt: TGCGCCAGCAGCCAAGATAGCGTAGGGACGGCGGGGACTGAAGCTTTCTTT
j_call: TRBJ1-2; d_call: TRBD1; v_call: TRBV27; clone_size: once; cdr3_aa: CASSLLVASGGPYGYTF; cdr3_nt: TGTGCCAGCAGTTTATTGGTGGCGTCAGGGGGCCCGTATGGCTACACCTTC
j_call: TRBJ1-4; d_call: -; v_call: TRBV27; clone_size: -; cdr3_aa: CASRPNRGLNEKLFF; cdr3_nt: TGTGCCAGCAGGCCGAATAGAGGGTTAAATGAAAAACTGTTTTTT
j_call: TRBJ2-7; d_call: TRBD1; v_call: TRBV28; clone_size: -; cdr3_aa: CASSLWDGTGASEQYF; cdr3_nt: TGTGCCAGCAGTTTATGGGACGGGACAGGGGCGTCCGAGCAGTACTTC
j_call: TRBJ2-3; d_call: TRBD2; v_call: TRBV14; clone_size: -; cdr3_aa: CASSLLGTSGTDTQYF; cdr3_nt: TGTGCCAGCAGCCTCCTAGGGACTAGCGGCACAGATACGCAGTATTTT
j_call: TRBJ2-4; d_call: -; v_call: TRBV27; clone_size: -; cdr3_aa: CASSLGTAKNIQYF; cdr3_nt: TGTGCCAGCAGTTTGGGCACGGCCAAAAACATTCAGTACTTC
j_call: TRBJ2-3; d_call: TRBD2; v_call: TRBV19; clone_size: -; cdr3_aa: CASSGRTSAVMDTQYF; cdr3_nt: TGTGCCAGTAGTGGACGGACTAGCGCGGTTATGGATACGCAGTATTTT
j_call: TRBJ2-7; d_call: -; v_call: TRBV27; clone_size: -; cdr3_aa: CASSSHSFAPVSYEQYF; cdr3_nt: TGTGCCAGCAGTTCCCACAGCTTCGCGCCCGTATCCTACGAGCAGTACTTC
j_call: TRBJ1-6; d_call: -; v_call: TRBV6-4; clone_size: -; cdr3_aa: CDHQRGSSYNSPLHF; cdr3_nt: TGTGACCACCAACGGGGTAGCTCCTATAATTCACCCCTCCACTTT
j_call: TRBJ2-1; d_call: TRBD2; v_call: TRBV9; clone_size: -; cdr3_aa: CASSDLTSGSSYNEQFF; cdr3_nt: TGTGCCAGCAGCGATTTGACTAGCGGGAGCTCCTACAATGAGCAGTTCTTC
j_call: TRBJ1-2; d_call: TRBD1; v_call: TRBV4-2; clone_size: -; cdr3_aa: CASSPDRGRSGYTF; cdr3_nt: TGTGCCAGCAGCCCTGACAGGGGCAGGTCTGGCTACACCTTC
j_call: TRBJ2-7; d_call: -; v_call: TRBV4-3; clone_size: -; cdr3_aa: CASSQRLMAASYEQYF; cdr3_nt: TGCGCCAGCAGCCAACGCCTTATGGCTGCTTCCTACGAGCAGTACTTC
j_call: TRBJ2-3; d_call: -; v_call: TRBV5-6; clone_size: -; cdr3_aa: CASSLLLVADTQYF; cdr3_nt: TGTGCCAGCAGCTTGCTCCTAGTTGCAGATACGCAGTATTTT
j_call: TRBJ2-3; d_call: -; v_call: TRBV18; clone_size: -; cdr3_aa: CASSPDYITDTQYF; cdr3_nt: TGTGCCAGCTCACCCGACTATATCACAGATACGCAGTATTTT
j_call: TRBJ1-3; d_call: -; v_call: TRBV10-2; clone_size: many; cdr3_aa: CASSESLSTIYF; cdr3_nt: TGCGCCAGCAGTGAGTCATTGAGCACCATATATTTT
j_call: TRBJ2-7; d_call: TRBD1; v_call: TRBV19; clone_size: -; cdr3_aa: CASSIAGQTYEQYF; cdr3_nt: TGTGCCAGTAGTATAGCGGGACAGACCTACGAGCAGTACTTC
j_call: TRBJ2-4; d_call: TRBD1; v_call: TRBV4-2; clone_size: once; cdr3_aa: CASSQAQGDLAKNIQYF; cdr3_nt: TGTGCCAGCAGCCAGGCACAGGGGGACTTAGCCAAAAACATTCAGTACTTC
j_call: TRBJ2-3; d_call: TRBD2; v_call: TRBV4-1; clone_size: -; cdr3_aa: CASSQDWGGREATTQYF; cdr3_nt: TGCGCCAGCAGCCAAGATTGGGGCGGGAGGGAAGCTACTACGCAGTATTTT
j_call: TRBJ2-7; d_call: TRBD2; v_call: TRBV14; clone_size: -; cdr3_aa: CASSQAPGLGVHEQYF; cdr3_nt: TGTGCCAGCAGCCAAGCTCCGGGACTAGGAGTCCACGAGCAGTACTTC
j_call: TRBJ2-1; d_call: TRBD2; v_call: TRBV6-6; clone_size: -; cdr3_aa: CASRRGSGDYNEQFF; cdr3_nt: TGTGCCAGCAGAAGAGGCAGCGGGGATTACAATGAGCAGTTCTTC